Included here is one T cell receptor beta chain sequence, with context. Its antigen is unknown. Time point here: week 23, last vaccination. Doses consisted of 300 ug of mutant IDH1 20-mer peptide each, paired with topical imiquimod. Each tumor in the donors was a new WHO grade 3 or 4 astrocytoma, IDH1-mutant and ATRX-lost. The data belong to a study of a mutant IDH1 vaccine in newly diagnosed glioma. Study-level background: Treated patients, approximately 60% male and around 38% female, averaged 40.4 years of age.

TCRdb's table, derived via immunoSEQ multiplex PCR, lists solely in-frame clones and lacks some. This table holds about 56,000 clones, around 87% found once. The input for sequencing was PBMCs, taken from a glioma patient whose treatment included an IDH1 peptide vaccine. The source is a man between 40 and 49 years old with glioma.

CDR3 coding DNA: TGTGCCAGCAGCTTAGCTGGCCGATTCCACGAGCAGTACTTC. Protein sequence: CASSLAGRFHEQYF. This chain joins TRBV7-2 and TRBJ2-7; D is undetermined. CDR3 length: 14 amino acids. V was clipped by 0 bases and J by 5 bases, with 11 bases between them. The V gene's germline CDR1 is SGHTA and CDR2 FQGNSA. The full variable domain, in which reference TRBV7-2 and TRBJ2-7 provide the parts outside the CDR3, is GAGVSQSPSNKVTEKGKDVELRCDPISGHTALYWYRQSLGQGLEFLIYFQGNSAPDKSGLPSDRFSAERTGGSVSTLTIQRTQQEDSAVYLCASSLAGRFHEQYFGPGTRLTVT.